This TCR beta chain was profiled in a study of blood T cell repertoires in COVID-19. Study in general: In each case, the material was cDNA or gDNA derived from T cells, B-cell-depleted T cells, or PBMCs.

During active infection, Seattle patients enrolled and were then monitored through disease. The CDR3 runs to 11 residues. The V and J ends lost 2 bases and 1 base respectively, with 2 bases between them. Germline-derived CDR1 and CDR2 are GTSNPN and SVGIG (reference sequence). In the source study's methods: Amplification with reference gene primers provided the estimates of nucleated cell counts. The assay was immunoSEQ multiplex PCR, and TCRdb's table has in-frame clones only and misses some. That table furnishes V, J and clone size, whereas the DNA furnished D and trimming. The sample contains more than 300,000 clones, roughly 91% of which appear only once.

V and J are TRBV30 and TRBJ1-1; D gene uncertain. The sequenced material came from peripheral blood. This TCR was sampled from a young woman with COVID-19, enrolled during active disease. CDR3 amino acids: CAWSRNTEAFF. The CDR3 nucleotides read TGTGCCTGGAGTCGGAACACTGAAGCTTTCTTT.